These 21 T cell receptor beta chains originate from one sample sequenced in a study of blood T cell repertoires in COVID-19 (dated by TCRdb to between 2020 and 2021). The library was prepared using the immunoSEQ multiplex PCR assay. TCRdb took over this immuneACCESS table, retaining in-frame rearrangements with V and J assigned. Such tables are incomplete; in checked studies, under half of the missing clones stem from an unresolved V gene, and the remainder is unexplained. In this sample the table shows around 360,000 clones, 87% of which occur a single time. Around 3% of the sample is held by the ten biggest clonotypes. The sample taken for sequencing was PBMCs or T cells enriched from blood (not recorded which). The receptors were sampled from a woman in her 30s who had recovered from COVID-19.

This clone was detected a few times. The chain recombines TRBV27 with TRBJ2-3, with 9 bases identical to TRBD1. V gave up 8 bases and J gave up 6 bases; unmatched junction bases: 21. The CDR3 extends over 18 amino acids. The germline gives CDR1 MNHEY, CDR2 SMNVEV (reference sequence). The CDR3 sequence: CASADRGSSYPPFDTQYF. CDR3 DNA sequence: TGTGCCAGCGCAGACAGGGGGTCCTCCTATCCCCCCTTTGATACGCAGTATTTT.

J is TRBJ1-4 and V is TRBV18, with D perhaps matching TRBD1 (6 bases). The V gene's germline CDR1 is KGHSH and CDR2 LQKENI. The CDR3 totals 15 residues. The V and J ends lost 1 base and 6 bases respectively, with 12 bases between them. CDR3 nucleotide sequence: TGTGCCAGCTCACCACGTGCGGGGGGCGATGAAAAACTGTTTTTT. Amino acid sequence: CASSPRAGGDEKLFF.

This clone was picked up one time. The V call is TRBV5-4, the J call TRBJ2-2; TRBD2 matches at 7 bases. The CDR3 is 16 residues long. The J segment lost 1 base and the V segment lost 0 bases, leaving 3 bases of the junction unmatched. Germline lookup yields CDR1 SGHNT and CDR2 YYREEE (reference sequence). The CDR3 here is CASSLGLAVNTGELFF. CDR3 coding DNA: TGTGCCAGCAGCTTGGGGCTAGCGGTGAACACCGGGGAGCTGTTTTTT.

This clone was seen only once. V usage is TRBV6-5 and J usage is TRBJ1-5; 7 positions match TRBD1. With 7 bases clipped from V and 5 bases from J, the junction kept 8 bases outside the gene matches. CDR1 and CDR2 from the germline V gene are MNHEY and SVGAGI. The CDR3 runs to 14 residues. The CDR3 DNA reads TGTGCCAGCATGGAAGGGGGCCCTTATCAGCCCCAGCATTTT. This codes for CASMEGGPYQPQHF.

The chain combines TRBV14 with TRBJ1-3; tentative D call: TRBD1 (6 bases). The CDR3 sequence is 19 residues long. Trimming removed 3 bases from V and 4 bases from J, with 25 bases in between. From germline, CDR1 is SGHDN and CDR2 FVKESK. CDR3 nucleotides: TGTGCCAGCAGCCATTCCCACCTAGTTACAGGGCGAGAAGGAAACACCATATATTTT. It specifies CASSHSHLVTGREGNTIYF.

The chain is built from TRBV2 and TRBJ1-2, with no clear D. Trimming took 4 bases from V and 0 from J, leaving 6 bases between them. The CDR3 is made up of 13 amino acids. From germline, CDR1 is SNHLY and CDR2 FYNNEI. The chain's CDR3 is CASSGETNYGYTF. For the CDR3, the DNA is TGTGCCAGCAGTGGAGAAACTAACTATGGCTACACCTTC.

The genes are TRBV6-5 and TRBJ2-2; D is unresolved. There are 13 residues in the CDR3. The V gene lost 5 bases and the J gene lost 0 bases, with 4 bases spanning the gap. Germline CDR1 MNHEY, CDR2 SVGAGI. This chain's CDR3 is CASSNTNTGELFF. The CDR3 DNA reads TGTGCCAGCAGTAATACGAACACCGGGGAGCTGTTTTTT.

The V gene is TRBV28, the J gene TRBJ1-2, with D unresolved. Trimming cost V 3 bases and J 3 bases, with 17 bases left between them. The CDR3 is 16 residues long. CDR1 and CDR2 (germline): MDHEN, SYDVKM. The CDR3 here is CASSFKAFPLDYGYTF. Here the CDR3 DNA reads TGTGCCAGCAGTTTTAAAGCATTTCCACTAGACTATGGCTACACCTTC.

The genes are TRBV3-1 (or the pseudogene TRBV3-2) and TRBJ2-1, with 8 bases identical to TRBD1. Germline V gene data show CDR1 as LGHDT and CDR2 as YNNKEL (reference sequence). V gave up 3 bases and J gave up 10 bases; unmatched junction bases: 5. CDR3 size: 13 residues. The CDR3 spells CASSQTGTGEQFF. The DNA of the CDR3 is TGTGCCAGCAGCCAGACCGGGACAGGAGAGCAGTTCTTC.

As DNA, the CDR3 is TGTGCCAGCAGCTCCGGACTAGAAGAAGAGACCCAGTACTTC. It translates to CASSSGLEEETQYF. This chain uses TRBV13 with TRBJ2-5; TRBD2 matches 7 bases. V lost 4 bases, J lost 3 bases, and 5 bases stayed unmatched. This CDR3 region has 14 residues. Germline V CDR1 and CDR2: PRHDT, FYEKMQ (reference sequence).

This chain uses TRBV5-8 with TRBJ2-7, with TRBD1 identical over 8 bases. V lost 5 bases to trimming and J lost 2 bases; unmatched junction nucleotides: 18. Germline V CDR1 and CDR2: SGHTS, YDEGEE. The CDR3 consists of 18 residues. CDR3 in DNA: TGTGCCAGCAGGTTGACAGGGGATTTTTGGGGGCCGGCCTACGAGCAGTACTTC. This gives the protein CASRLTGDFWGPAYEQYF.

The genes are TRBV6-5 and TRBJ1-2, with D maybe TRBD1 (5 bases). Per the germline V gene, CDR1 is MNHEY and CDR2 is SVGAGI. Trimming removed 5 bases at V and 5 bases at J, with 9 bases between. The CDR3 is made up of 12 amino acids. The CDR3 region is CASSNQGYGYTF. The DNA of the CDR3 is TGTGCCAGCAGTAACCAGGGTTATGGCTACACCTTC.

This clone was counted a few times. This chain links TRBV7-2 with TRBJ1-2; weak D call: TRBD1 (6 bases). CDR1 and CDR2 from the germline V gene are SGHTA and FQGNSA. There are 14 residues in the CDR3. V was cut by 5 bases and J by 8 bases, with 18 bases left in between. The CDR3 reads CASSPPGGAGGYTF. The CDR3 DNA sequence: TGTGCCAGCAGCCCACCCGGGGGGGCAGGCGGCTACACCTTC.

The chain carries TRBV10-3 and TRBJ1-3; D perhaps matches TRBD1 (6 bases). Germline CDR1 ENHRY, CDR2 SYGVKD. CDR3 length equals 14 residues. Trimming shortened V by 2 bases and J by 4 bases, and 9 bases separated the two germline ends. The CDR3 loop reads CAISEGTIGNTIYF. The CDR3 DNA reads as TGTGCCATCAGTGAGGGGACAATAGGAAACACCATATATTTT.

This rearrangement joins TRBV14 to TRBJ1-2; no reliable D call. V lost 4 bases, J lost 4 bases, and 16 bases lay in between. The V gene's germline CDR1 is SGHDN and CDR2 FVKESK. This CDR3 contains 15 residues. Written as DNA, the CDR3 is TGTGCCAGCAGCCCCTCGGGGTTCGCTGGCTATGGCTACACCTTC. It is translated as CASSPSGFAGYGYTF.

The chain employs TRBV18 and TRBJ1-5, with 9 bases fitting TRBD1. The CDR3 runs to 15 residues. Germline CDR1 KGHSH, CDR2 LQKENI. The trim removed 2 bases at V and 6 bases at J, leaving 5 bases unmatched. In DNA form, the CDR3 reads TGTGCCAGCTCACCAGAACAGGGGGCTAGTCAGCCCCAGCATTTT. Residues: CASSPEQGASQPQHF.

The rearrangement links TRBV28 to TRBJ2-7; TRBD1 might be the D (5 bases). CDR3 length: 14 residues. V lost 8 bases and J 3 bases, leaving 17 bases between the germline ends. Germline V gene lookup returns CDR1 MDHEN and CDR2 SYDVKM. The CDR3 is CASWARVRDYEQYF. In DNA, the CDR3 is TGTGCCAGCTGGGCTCGGGTCAGGGACTACGAGCAGTACTTC. The full variable domain, rest sourced from reference TRBV28 and TRBJ2-7, is DVKVTQSSRYLVKRTGEKVFLECVQDMDHENMFWYRQDPGLGLRLIYFSYDVKMKEKGDIPEGYSVSREKKERFSLILESASTNQTSMYLCASWARVRDYEQYFGPGTRLTVT.

V usage is TRBV18 and J usage is TRBJ2-7; weak D call: TRBD2 (6 bases). CDR1 and CDR2 (germline): KGHSH, LQKENI. Trimming pared 2 bases from V and 4 bases from J, leaving 12 bases between. The CDR3 covers 14 residues. The DNA of the CDR3 is TGTGCCAGCTCACCAGCCGGGGGAGAGTACGAGCAGTACTTC. Protein: CASSPAGGEYEQYF.

This chain's CDR3 is CASSQFRGELFF. The CDR3 DNA follows: TGTGCCAGCAGCCAATTCAGGGGGGAGCTGTTTTTT. The chain has TRBV4-2 and TRBJ2-2, with D unresolved. The V gene lost 2 bases and the J gene lost 8 bases, with 6 bases spanning the gap. In germline, CDR1 is LGHNA, CDR2 YNFKEQ. This CDR3 comprises 12 residues.

The V call is TRBV29-1, the J call TRBJ1-1; 7 bases map to TRBD1. Germline V gives CDR1 SQVTM, CDR2 ANQGSEA. This CDR3 has 12 amino acids. V lost 5 bases and J lost 10; bases outside the gene matches: 10. The CDR3 bases are TGCAGCGTTCCCAACGGGGGACAGTCAGCTTTCTTT. This codes for CSVPNGGQSAFF.

The rearrangement links TRBV4-1 to TRBJ2-1; a possible D gene is TRBD1 (6 bases). This CDR3 is built from 16 residues. From germline, CDR1 is MGHRA and CDR2 YSYEKL. V lost 3 bases, J lost 4 bases, and 16 bases lay in between. DNA for the CDR3: TGCGCCAGCAGCCACCCCTTGGGACAACAATACAATGAGCAGTTCTTC. Protein: CASSHPLGQQYNEQFF.